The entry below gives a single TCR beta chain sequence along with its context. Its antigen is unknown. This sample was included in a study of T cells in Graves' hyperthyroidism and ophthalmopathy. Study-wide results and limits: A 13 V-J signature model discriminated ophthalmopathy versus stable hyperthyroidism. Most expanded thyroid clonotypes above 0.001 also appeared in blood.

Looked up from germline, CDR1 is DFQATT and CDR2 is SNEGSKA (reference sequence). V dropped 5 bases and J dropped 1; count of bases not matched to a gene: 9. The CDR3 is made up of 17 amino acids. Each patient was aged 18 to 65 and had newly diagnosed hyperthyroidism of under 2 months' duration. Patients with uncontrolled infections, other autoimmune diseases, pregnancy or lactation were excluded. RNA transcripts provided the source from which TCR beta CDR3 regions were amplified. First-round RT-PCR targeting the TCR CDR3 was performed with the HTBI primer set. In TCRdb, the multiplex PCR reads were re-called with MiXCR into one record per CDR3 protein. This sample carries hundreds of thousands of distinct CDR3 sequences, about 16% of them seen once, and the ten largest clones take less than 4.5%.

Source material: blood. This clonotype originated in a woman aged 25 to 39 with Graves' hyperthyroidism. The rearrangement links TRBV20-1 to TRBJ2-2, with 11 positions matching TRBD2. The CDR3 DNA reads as TGCAGTGCTCCTCGAGGGGGGACTAGCGGGAACACCGGGGAGCTGTTTTTT. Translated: CSAPRGGTSGNTGELFF.